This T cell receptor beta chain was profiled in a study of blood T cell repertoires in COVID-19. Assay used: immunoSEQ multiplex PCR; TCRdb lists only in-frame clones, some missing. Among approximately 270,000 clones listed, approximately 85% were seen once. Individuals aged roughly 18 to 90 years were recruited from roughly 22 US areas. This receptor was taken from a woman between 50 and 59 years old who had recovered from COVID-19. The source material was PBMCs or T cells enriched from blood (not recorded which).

CDR3 loop: CASNTQGNTEAFF. Written as DNA, the CDR3 is TGTGCCAGCAATACTCAGGGGAACACTGAAGCTTTCTTT. V usage is TRBV2 and J usage is TRBJ1-1, with TRBD1 as a possible D gene (5 bases). Germline CDR1 SNHLY, CDR2 FYNNEI. Trimming removed 7 bases at V and 1 base at J, with 10 bases between. The CDR3 sequence is 13 residues long.